Given below is one T cell receptor beta chain in context. This sample was taken from a study of blood T cell repertoires in COVID-19. Background on the study: Specimens from acute and convalescent COVID-19 originated in the United States, Italy and Spain. The analysed material was cDNA or gDNA that came from T cells, B-cell-depleted T cells, or PBMCs.

Germline V CDR1 and CDR2: SNHLY, FYNNEI. The CDR3 has 16 residues. V was pared by 3 bases and J by 2 bases, with 2 bases of the junction left unmatched. In the authors' methods: Cell counts per sample came from amplifying reference gene primers. Clones were sequenced by immunoSEQ multiplex PCR, and TCRdb holds only the in-frame ones, with some missing. The DNA gave D and trimming, while V, J and clone size come from that table. The sample includes some 100,000 clones, about 84% of them seen just once. Sequencing was carried out using peripheral blood. The clonotype comes from a human donor in a cohort sampled during active COVID-19. The genes are TRBV2 and TRBJ2-1, with 12 nucleotides matching TRBD2. The CDR3 DNA sequence: TGTGCCAGCAGTGACGGACTAGCGGGGCCCTACAATGAGCAGTTCTTC. It specifies CASSDGLAGPYNEQFF.